These T cell receptor beta chains were read from a single sample in a study of regulatory T cells in long-lasting Graves disease. TCRdb re-derived calls from the multiplex PCR reads in MiXCR, one entry per CDR3 protein. The table includes approximately 500,000 distinct CDR3 sequences, 20% to 25% detected once. The material sequenced was peripheral blood mononuclear cells (PBMCs), taken when the disease was refractory, from a patient treated with antithyroid drugs. The receptors stem from a female donor with Graves disease. Each CDR3 is given with its conserved first and last residue. D genes are given only for firm matches. For some rows the clone size is stated as once, few or many, or as a class when expanded; others skip it.

d_call: .; j_call: TRBJ2-3; v_call: TRBV12-3/TRBV12-4; clone_size: few; cdr3_aa: CASSSLPIITDTQYF; cdr3_nt: TGTGCCAGCAGTTCTTTGCCGATAATCACAGATACGCAGTATTTT
d_call: .; j_call: TRBJ2-7; v_call: TRBV30; clone_size: few; cdr3_aa: CAWSVQALYEQYF; cdr3_nt: TGTGCCTGGAGTGTACAGGCCCTCTACGAGCAGTACTTC
d_call: .; j_call: TRBJ2-5; v_call: TRBV19; clone_size: few; cdr3_aa: CASSISLSKTQYF; cdr3_nt: TGTGCCAGTAGTATCAGTCTCTCCAAGACCCAGTACTTC
d_call: .; j_call: TRBJ1-2; v_call: TRBV29-1; clone_size: many; cdr3_aa: CSVAPGGFTYGYTF; cdr3_nt: TGCAGCGTTGCACCGGGGGGCTTTACCTATGGCTACACCTTC
d_call: .; j_call: TRBJ2-7; v_call: TRBV7-2; clone_size: many; cdr3_aa: CASSLKVSYEQYF; cdr3_nt: TGTGCCAGCAGCTTAAAAGTCTCCTACGAGCAGTACTTC
d_call: TRBD2; j_call: TRBJ2-1; v_call: TRBV24-1; clone_size: few; cdr3_aa: CATSDFTSEVYNEQFF; cdr3_nt: TGTGCCACCAGTGATTTCACTAGCGAGGTATACAATGAGCAGTTCTTC
d_call: TRBD1; j_call: TRBJ2-7; v_call: TRBV20-1; clone_size: .; cdr3_aa: CSAMTGRYEQYF; cdr3_nt: TGCAGTGCTATGACAGGGCGCTACGAGCAGTACTTC
d_call: TRBD1; j_call: TRBJ1-1; v_call: TRBV7-9; clone_size: .; cdr3_aa: CASSLNRGDTEAFF; cdr3_nt: TGTGCCAGCAGCCTCAACAGGGGAGACACTGAAGCTTTCTTT
d_call: TRBD2; j_call: TRBJ2-5; v_call: TRBV28; clone_size: .; cdr3_aa: CASSLLRGSGSRETQYF; cdr3_nt: TGTGCCAGTAGTCTTCTTAGGGGTAGCGGGAGTAGGGAGACCCAGTACTTC
d_call: .; j_call: TRBJ2-7; v_call: TRBV3-1; clone_size: many; cdr3_aa: CASSRDLTAYEQYF; cdr3_nt: TGTGCCAGCAGCCGGGACCTAACCGCCTACGAGCAGTACTTC
d_call: .; j_call: TRBJ1-2; v_call: TRBV28; clone_size: many; cdr3_aa: CASRDKAYGYTF; cdr3_nt: TGTGCCAGTCGGGACAAAGCTTATGGCTACACCTTC
d_call: TRBD1; j_call: TRBJ1-1; v_call: TRBV29-1; clone_size: many; cdr3_aa: CSVREGQGAPMNTEAFF; cdr3_nt: TGCAGCGTGAGGGAGGGACAGGGGGCTCCCATGAACACTGAAGCTTTCTTT
d_call: TRBD1; j_call: TRBJ1-5; v_call: TRBV2; clone_size: many; cdr3_aa: CASRDRGNHQPQHF; cdr3_nt: TGTGCCAGCAGAGACAGGGGAAATCATCAGCCCCAGCATTTT
d_call: .; j_call: TRBJ2-7; v_call: TRBV5-8; clone_size: .; cdr3_aa: CASRGGPDYEQYF; cdr3_nt: TGTGCCAGCAGGGGAGGCCCGGACTACGAGCAGTACTTC
d_call: .; j_call: TRBJ2-5; v_call: TRBV7-9; clone_size: many; cdr3_aa: CASSLRLTGSETQYF; cdr3_nt: TGTGCCAGCAGCTTAAGGTTGACGGGCTCGGAGACCCAGTACTTC
d_call: TRBD1; j_call: TRBJ1-1; v_call: TRBV28; clone_size: many; cdr3_aa: CASTLLYRDRVQAFF; cdr3_nt: TGTGCCAGCACTTTACTTTACCGGGACAGGGTACAGGCTTTCTTT
d_call: .; j_call: TRBJ2-3; v_call: TRBV6-2/TRBV6-3; clone_size: .; cdr3_aa: CASSGDPSSNTDTQYF; cdr3_nt: TGTGCCAGCAGTGGGGACCCTTCCAGCAACACAGATACGCAGTATTTT
d_call: .; j_call: TRBJ2-2; v_call: TRBV7-9; clone_size: .; cdr3_aa: CASSSGGFGELFF; cdr3_nt: TGTGCCAGCAGCTCTGGGGGGTTCGGGGAGCTGTTTTTT
d_call: .; j_call: TRBJ1-1; v_call: TRBV12-3/TRBV12-4; clone_size: many; cdr3_aa: CASSPPAQGRNTEAFF; cdr3_nt: TGTGCCAGCAGTCCCCCCGCTCAAGGGAGGAACACTGAAGCTTTCTTT
d_call: .; j_call: TRBJ1-1; v_call: TRBV12-3/TRBV12-4; clone_size: many; cdr3_aa: CASSDAGAEAFF; cdr3_nt: TGTGCCAGCAGCGACGCAGGGGCCGAAGCTTTCTTT
d_call: TRBD1; j_call: TRBJ2-1; v_call: TRBV2; clone_size: .; cdr3_aa: CASIRTLTGGKYEQFF; cdr3_nt: TGTGCCAGCATCCGAACGTTGACAGGGGGCAAATATGAGCAGTTCTTC
d_call: .; j_call: TRBJ1-1; v_call: TRBV6-5; clone_size: many; cdr3_aa: CASSYTGRTEAFF; cdr3_nt: TGTGCCAGCAGTTACACCGGCCGAACTGAAGCTTTCTTT
d_call: TRBD2; j_call: TRBJ2-7; v_call: TRBV27; clone_size: many; cdr3_aa: CASSFTSGSWYF; cdr3_nt: TGTGCCAGCAGTTTCACAAGCGGGAGTTGGTACTTC
d_call: TRBD1; j_call: TRBJ2-5; v_call: TRBV6-2/TRBV6-3; clone_size: many; cdr3_aa: CASSAYLQGAQETQYF; cdr3_nt: TGTGCCAGCAGTGCTTACTTACAGGGGGCGCAGGAGACCCAGTACTTC
d_call: TRBD1; j_call: TRBJ1-2; v_call: TRBV19; clone_size: .; cdr3_aa: CASTLTGPHGYTF; cdr3_nt: TGTGCCAGTACTCTGACAGGGCCACATGGCTACACCTTC
d_call: TRBD2; j_call: TRBJ2-7; v_call: TRBV20-1; clone_size: .; cdr3_aa: CSASSGLDYEQYF; cdr3_nt: TGCAGTGCTAGTTCCGGACTAGACTACGAGCAGTACTTC
d_call: TRBD2; j_call: TRBJ2-2; v_call: TRBV6-2/TRBV6-3; clone_size: few; cdr3_aa: CASSWTSGARGGELFF; cdr3_nt: TGTGCCAGCAGTTGGACTAGCGGGGCCCGGGGCGGGGAGCTGTTTTTT
d_call: .; j_call: TRBJ1-6; v_call: TRBV6-5; clone_size: many; cdr3_aa: CASSYGTANNSPLHF; cdr3_nt: TGTGCCAGCAGTTACGGTACAGCTAATAATTCACCCCTCCACTTT
d_call: .; j_call: TRBJ2-7; v_call: TRBV6-1; clone_size: many; cdr3_aa: CASSEAELLNYEQYF; cdr3_nt: TGTGCCAGCAGTGAAGCCGAACTCCTGAACTACGAGCAGTACTTC
d_call: .; j_call: TRBJ2-5; v_call: TRBV3-1; clone_size: few; cdr3_aa: CASSQDKLETQYF; cdr3_nt: TGTGCCAGCAGCCAAGACAAACTAGAGACCCAGTACTTC
d_call: TRBD2; j_call: TRBJ2-7; v_call: TRBV28; clone_size: many; cdr3_aa: CASSTGGTYEQYF; cdr3_nt: TGTGCCAGCAGTACCGGGGGGACCTACGAGCAGTACTTC
d_call: TRBD1; j_call: TRBJ1-2; v_call: TRBV19; clone_size: few; cdr3_aa: CASSPGTGRVLGYTF; cdr3_nt: TGTGCCAGTAGTCCCGGGACAGGGAGGGTACTTGGCTACACCTTC
d_call: .; j_call: TRBJ1-5; v_call: TRBV4-2; clone_size: once; cdr3_aa: CASSQDLIMGKDNQPQHF; cdr3_nt: TGTGCCAGCAGCCAAGATCTAATAATGGGGAAGGACAATCAGCCCCAGCATTTT
d_call: TRBD1; j_call: TRBJ2-7; v_call: TRBV28; clone_size: few; cdr3_aa: CASRGQDSSYEQYF; cdr3_nt: TGTGCCAGCAGGGGACAGGATAGCTCCTACGAGCAGTACTTC
d_call: TRBD1; j_call: TRBJ1-1; v_call: TRBV28; clone_size: .; cdr3_aa: CASGSQGAITEAFF; cdr3_nt: TGTGCCAGCGGTTCACAGGGGGCTATCACTGAAGCTTTCTTT
d_call: TRBD2; j_call: TRBJ2-5; v_call: TRBV9; clone_size: .; cdr3_aa: CASTNGGSFQETQYF; cdr3_nt: TGTGCCAGCACCAATGGCGGGAGCTTCCAAGAGACCCAGTACTTC
d_call: TRBD1; j_call: TRBJ1-1; v_call: TRBV7-9; clone_size: .; cdr3_aa: CASSLIQGAYTEAFF; cdr3_nt: TGTGCCAGCAGCCTCATACAGGGGGCGTACACTGAAGCTTTCTTT
d_call: .; j_call: TRBJ1-1; v_call: TRBV29-1; clone_size: few; cdr3_aa: CSVAGPGTEAFF; cdr3_nt: TGCAGCGTTGCAGGGCCAGGGACTGAAGCTTTCTTT
d_call: .; j_call: TRBJ1-2; v_call: TRBV5-1; clone_size: .; cdr3_aa: CASSLNLEEPAYGYTF; cdr3_nt: TGCGCCAGCAGCTTGAACCTGGAGGAGCCAGCCTATGGCTACACCTTC
d_call: .; j_call: TRBJ2-2; v_call: TRBV19; clone_size: .; cdr3_aa: CASRGVQVYNTGELFF; cdr3_nt: TGTGCCAGCCGAGGCGTACAGGTCTATAACACCGGGGAGCTGTTTTTT
d_call: .; j_call: TRBJ1-2; v_call: TRBV28; clone_size: many; cdr3_aa: CASSSPGELGDYGYTF; cdr3_nt: TGTGCCAGCTCTTCACCAGGGGAGCTCGGCGACTATGGCTACACCTTC
d_call: .; j_call: TRBJ1-1; v_call: TRBV5-4; clone_size: .; cdr3_aa: CASSLAFGNTEAFF; cdr3_nt: TGTGCCAGCAGCTTGGCCTTTGGGAACACTGAAGCTTTCTTT
d_call: TRBD2; j_call: TRBJ2-7; v_call: TRBV10-3; clone_size: few; cdr3_aa: CAIRLAGGLDEQYF; cdr3_nt: TGTGCCATCAGATTAGCGGGAGGCTTAGACGAGCAGTACTTC
d_call: .; j_call: TRBJ2-1; v_call: TRBV6-5; clone_size: .; cdr3_aa: CASSYFPGARRALGEQFF; cdr3_nt: TGTGCCAGCAGTTACTTCCCGGGGGCGCGACGGGCCCTTGGGGAGCAGTTCTTC
d_call: TRBD1; j_call: TRBJ2-5; v_call: TRBV2; clone_size: many; cdr3_aa: CASSADRGETQYF; cdr3_nt: TGTGCCAGCAGTGCGGACAGGGGAGAGACCCAGTACTTC
d_call: .; j_call: TRBJ2-1; v_call: TRBV28; clone_size: .; cdr3_aa: CASSFRGATYNEQFF; cdr3_nt: TGTGCCAGCAGTTTTAGGGGCGCCACCTACAATGAGCAGTTCTTC
d_call: .; j_call: TRBJ1-3; v_call: TRBV10-3; clone_size: .; cdr3_aa: CAARASEGNTIYF; cdr3_nt: TGTGCGGCCAGGGCAAGTGAAGGAAACACCATATATTTT
d_call: TRBD2; j_call: TRBJ2-2; v_call: TRBV20-1; clone_size: .; cdr3_aa: CSARDLSPSGLGNTGELFF; cdr3_nt: TGCAGTGCTAGAGATTTATCTCCTAGCGGGTTGGGGAACACCGGGGAGCTGTTTTTT
d_call: .; j_call: TRBJ1-5; v_call: TRBV5-1; clone_size: many; cdr3_aa: CASSLTGQGQPQHF; cdr3_nt: TGCGCCAGCAGCTTGACAGGGCAAGGTCAGCCCCAGCATTTT
d_call: .; j_call: TRBJ1-4; v_call: TRBV12-3/TRBV12-4; clone_size: many; cdr3_aa: CASSSDTTNEKLFF; cdr3_nt: TGTGCCAGCAGTTCGGACACAACTAATGAAAAACTGTTTTTT
d_call: .; j_call: TRBJ1-5; v_call: TRBV10-3; clone_size: .; cdr3_aa: CAISESGRGSNQPQHF; cdr3_nt: TGTGCCATCAGTGAGTCCGGAAGGGGGAGCAATCAGCCCCAGCATTTT
d_call: TRBD1; j_call: TRBJ2-7; v_call: TRBV7-9; clone_size: few; cdr3_aa: CASRDTDRAATYEQYF; cdr3_nt: TGTGCCAGCAGAGACACGGACAGGGCTGCCACCTACGAGCAGTACTTC
d_call: .; j_call: TRBJ1-1; v_call: TRBV11-2; clone_size: many; cdr3_aa: CASSSSYGAEAFF; cdr3_nt: TGTGCCAGCAGCTCCTCATACGGGGCTGAAGCTTTCTTT
d_call: .; j_call: TRBJ1-1; v_call: TRBV3-1; clone_size: .; cdr3_aa: CASSQDAGQAFF; cdr3_nt: TGTGCCAGCAGCCAAGACGCAGGCCAAGCTTTCTTT
d_call: .; j_call: TRBJ1-1; v_call: TRBV2; clone_size: many; cdr3_aa: CASSESRGSTEAFF; cdr3_nt: TGTGCCAGCAGTGAATCGCGGGGTAGCACTGAAGCTTTCTTT
d_call: .; j_call: TRBJ2-7; v_call: TRBV9; clone_size: .; cdr3_aa: CASSVGDSYEQYF; cdr3_nt: TGTGCCAGCAGCGTAGGGGATAGTTACGAGCAGTACTTC
d_call: TRBD1; j_call: TRBJ2-7; v_call: TRBV6-2/TRBV6-3; clone_size: many; cdr3_aa: CASTPGGSEQYF; cdr3_nt: TGTGCCAGCACCCCAGGGGGCAGCGAGCAGTACTTC
d_call: TRBD2; j_call: TRBJ2-5; v_call: TRBV10-3; clone_size: .; cdr3_aa: CATGLASETQYF; cdr3_nt: TGTGCCACGGGACTAGCGAGCGAGACCCAGTACTTC
d_call: TRBD2; j_call: TRBJ2-2; v_call: TRBV28; clone_size: few; cdr3_aa: CASSLQQGGGRARIGELFF; cdr3_nt: TGTGCCAGCAGTTTACAGCAGGGCGGCGGGAGGGCCAGGATCGGGGAGCTGTTTTTT
d_call: .; j_call: TRBJ2-2; v_call: TRBV12-3/TRBV12-4; clone_size: .; cdr3_aa: CASSPLPGASSNTGELFF; cdr3_nt: TGTGCCAGCAGTCCACTTCCGGGAGCTAGCTCGAACACCGGGGAGCTGTTTTTT